The 15 T cell receptor beta chains presented below share a single source sample, sequenced in a study of CD8+CD57+ T cells in acquired aplastic anemia. It was genomic DNA that served as the template for profiling TCR beta VDJ and CDR3. TCRdb re-called the reads through MiXCR, storing one row per CDR3 protein. This sample has 200,000 to 300,000 distinct CDR3 sequences; 47% occur once, and the top ten carry over 7.5%. By flow cytometry, patients selected for sequencing had shown an expansion of CD8+CD57+ cells. Sequences were obtained from sorted CD4+, CD8+, or CD8+CD57+ T cells (not recorded which) from PBMCs. These receptors came from a human donor with aplastic anemia.

This sequence joins TRBV29-1 and TRBJ2-3; 9 nucleotides match TRBD2. Germline CDR1 and CDR2: SQVTM and ANQGSEA. Trimming at V came to 6 bases and at J to 2 bases, leaving 6 bases not matched to a gene. The CDR3 has 14 amino acids. The CDR3 here is CSVAGTSNTDTQYF. The CDR3, as DNA: TGCAGCGTAGCCGGGACTAGCAACACAGATACGCAGTATTTT.

This clonotype was observed at least ten times. The chain links TRBV4-2 to TRBJ1-1; D gene ambiguous. This CDR3 is built from 14 residues. Germline V CDR1 and CDR2: LGHNA, YNFKEQ. Trimming shortened V by 0 bases and J by 2 bases, and 7 bases separated the two germline ends. The CDR3 DNA sequence: TGTGCCAGCAGCCAAGATGCAAGAAACACTGAAGCTTTCTTT. Its translation: CASSQDARNTEAFF.

This clonotype has ten or more counts. The chain links TRBV7-4 to TRBJ1-2; D might be TRBD1 (5 bases). Germline-derived CDR1 and CDR2 are SGHVT and SQSDAQ. This CDR3 comprises 12 residues. Trimming stripped 7 bases from V and 9 bases from J, with 15 bases between. The DNA for the CDR3 is TGTGCCAGCAACCTTCAGGGAGGTCGCTACACCTTC. It yields the protein CASNLQGGRYTF.

This clonotype was seen at least ten times. The chain uses TRBV7-9 and TRBJ2-7; unclear D gene. Looked up from germline, CDR1 is SEHNR and CDR2 is FQNEAQ (reference sequence). This CDR3 region has 11 residues. Trimming took 9 bases from V and 0 from J, leaving 6 bases between them. CDR3 DNA sequence: TGTGCCAGTAGGAACTCCTACGAGCAGTACTTC. Amino acid sequence: CASRNSYEQYF.

There are many counts of this clonotype. The chain has TRBV9 and TRBJ2-3; either TRBD1 or TRBD2 may fit D (6 bases each). This CDR3 spans 12 amino acids. Trimming took 3 bases from V and 5 from J, leaving 7 bases between them. Germline CDR1 and CDR2: SGDLS and YYNGEE. CDR3 DNA: TGTGCCAGCAGCGAGGGGGGAGATACGCAGTATTTT. Translation gives CASSEGGDTQYF.

The genes are TRBV29-1 and TRBJ1-1, with D uncertain. Germline V gives CDR1 SQVTM, CDR2 ANQGSEA. The CDR3 extends over 14 amino acids. V lost 4 bases to trimming and J lost 4 bases, with 16 bases between them. CDR3 protein: CSVGPKMGITEAFF. DNA for the CDR3: TGCAGCGTTGGCCCTAAGATGGGGATCACTGAAGCTTTCTTT.

This clonotype was seen at least ten times. The V call is TRBV20-1, the J call TRBJ2-7, with TRBD1 identical over 8 bases. Germline trimming cut 6 bases from V and 4 bases from J; bases unmatched to any gene: 11. CDR1 DFQATT and CDR2 SNEGSKA come from the germline V gene (reference sequence). The CDR3 is made up of 14 amino acids. CDR3 coding DNA: TGCAGTGCCCCCACCCCAGGACAGGGTTACGAGCAGTACTTC. It is translated as CSAPTPGQGYEQYF.

V is TRBV7-9 and J is TRBJ1-2; D is unclear. V was trimmed by 1 base and J by 6 bases, leaving 9 bases between them. The CDR3 runs 13 residues. The germline CDR1 and CDR2 sequences are SEHNR and FQNEAQ (reference sequence). The chain's CDR3 is CASSLDSSDGYTF. Written as DNA, the CDR3 is TGTGCCAGCAGCTTAGATAGTTCGGATGGCTACACCTTC. Full variable domain (missing parts from reference TRBV7-9 and TRBJ1-2): DTGVSQNPRHKITKRGQNVTFRCDPISEHNRLYWYRQTLGQGPEFLTYFQNEAQLEKSRLLSDRFSAERPKGSFSTLEIQRTEQGDSAMYLCASSLDSSDGYTFGSGTRLTVV.

Worth noting for this clonotype: One junction end does not reproduce the germline sequence, and a read error may be involved. The rearrangement uses TRBV9 and TRBJ1-2; D is perhaps TRBD1 (6 bases). This CDR3 is built from 11 residues. Germline-derived CDR1 and CDR2 are SGDLS and YYNGEE. Written as DNA, the CDR3 is TGTGCCAGCAGCCTAGGACGGACAGTCCTCTTC. Its translation is CASSLGRTVLF. Based on the CDR3 plus reference TRBV9 and TRBJ1-2, the full variable domain is DSGVTQTPKHLITATGQRVTLRCSPRSGDLSVYWYQQSLDQGLQFLIQYYNGEERAKGNILERFSAQQFPDLHSELNLSSLELGDSALYFCASSLGRTVLFGSGTRLTVV.

This clonotype was seen repeatedly, ten times or more. The J gene is TRBJ2-3, the V gene TRBV9; TRBD2 might be the D (6 bases). The V end was cut by 0 bases, the J end by 6 bases, with 11 bases between. Germline lookup yields CDR1 SGDLS and CDR2 YYNGEE. The CDR3 totals 14 residues. The CDR3 DNA reads TGTGCCAGCAGCGTAGGAGGGGAGGCGGATACGCAGTATTTT. Protein sequence: CASSVGGEADTQYF.

In this sample, this clonotype turned up many times. The chain carries TRBV4-3 and TRBJ1-3; D remains ambiguous. There are 13 residues in the CDR3. The V and J ends lost 1 base and 3 bases respectively, with 4 bases between them. Looked up from germline, CDR1 is LGHNA and CDR2 is YSLEER. The chain's CDR3 is CASSQASGNTIYF. DNA of the CDR3: TGCGCCAGCAGCCAAGCGAGTGGAAACACCATATATTTT.

The V gene is TRBV7-8, the J gene TRBJ1-1; tentative D call: TRBD1 (5 bases). Trimming took off 5 bases at V and 1 base at J, with 14 bases between the two ends. CDR3 length: 15 amino acids. CDR1 SGHVS and CDR2 FQNEAQ come from the germline V gene. The chain's CDR3 is CASSPQRGGNTEAFF. The CDR3, as DNA: TGTGCCAGCAGCCCTCAAAGGGGCGGGAACACTGAAGCTTTCTTT.

The CDR3 DNA is TGCAGTTACTCATCGTACAATGAGCAGTTCTTC. It yields the protein CSYSSYNEQFF. The gene calls are TRBV20-1 and TRBJ2-1; D ambiguous. V lost 8 bases and J 4 bases, leaving 9 bases between the germline ends. This CDR3 spans 11 amino acids. CDR1 DFQATT and CDR2 SNEGSKA come from the germline V gene (reference sequence).

This clonotype was picked up a small number of times. A read error may account for a junction end that differs from germline. This sequence joins TRBV6-1 and TRBJ1-5, with a tentative D call TRBD1 (5 bases). The CDR3 is 16 amino acids. Germline lookup yields CDR1 MNHNS and CDR2 SASEGT. CDR3 protein: CASNLDRTQWDQPQHF. CDR3 sequence (DNA): TGTGCCAGCAACCTAGACAGAACTCAATGGGATCAGCCTCAGCATTTT.

This chain links TRBV27 with TRBJ2-1; no definite D call. The V end was cut by 6 bases, the J end by 4 bases, with 7 bases between. This CDR3 has 12 amino acids. CDR1 and CDR2 from the germline V gene are MNHEY and SMNVEV (reference sequence). CDR3 in DNA: TGTGCCAGCAGGGGGATATACAATGAGCAGTTCTTC. Amino acids: CASRGIYNEQFF.